This section outlines one T cell receptor (beta chain) sequence together with its context. Its target antigen remains unknown. HCMV-specific IgG was detected in serum with a commercial ELISA kit to determine HCMV serostatus. Ficoll density gradient centrifugation was used to isolate peripheral blood mononuclear cells from blood. The reads were generated on an Illumina HiSeq 2000. TCR beta cDNA libraries were made by 5'RACE template switching that added a universal primer site and unique molecular identifiers. cDNA synthesis was primed from the TCR beta constant segment and was followed by two successive PCR amplification steps. In the source study's methods: MIGEC was used to demultiplex reads and group reads by UMI, and MiTCR was used to assemble and quantify clonotypes. Only TCR cDNA sequences supported by at least two reads were kept to exclude erroneous sequences. Downstream repertoire analysis used the tcR package, and clonotypes were matched across fractions by CDR3 nucleotide sequence plus V segment. VDJmatch was used to annotate antigen specificity against VDJdb, with one amino acid substitution in CDR3 permitted. Reads reprocessed by TCRdb are summarized as one entry per CDR3 protein sequence, and DNA is absent. These V and J calls are TCRdb output, not the study's own analysis. The table held for this sample gives about 160,000 distinct CDR3 sequences. Around 20% of the sample belongs to the ten largest clones.

The data derive from a study of T cells expressing NK-cell markers (TCRdb year 2020). Some background on the complete study: Three sorted T-cell subsets (CD3+CD56+NKG2C+, CD3+CD56+NKG2C- and CD3+CD56-NKG2C+) from fewer than 10 donors had their TCR beta-chain repertoires profiled. The libraries were sequenced on Illumina HiSeq 2000/2500, MiSeq or NextSeq, producing 2 x 150 bp reads. Among the eight sequenced donors, only one was HCMV-seronegative, while the other seven were HCMV-seropositive. The study sequenced eight donors, all healthy volunteers chosen at random: three men and five women.

The CDR3 contains 15 residues, cysteine and phenylalanine counted. No coding sequence is recorded. Via the germline V gene, CDR1 is SGHVS and CDR2 FNYEAQ. Summary of the overall study and its limitations: In about six donors, the dominant CD3+CD56+NKG2C+ clonotypes were found to rank among the top 10 CD8+ clonotypes and to make up 1.0-7.0% of CD8+ T cells. Whether the expanded NKG2C-expressing T cell clones were specific for HCMV antigens remained unclear. Those dominant clonotypes were again the most abundant among CD3+CD56-NKG2C+ cells in a handful of donors, at roughly 25-60.1%.

The receptor chain draws on TRBV7-6 and TRBJ1-4. The specimen sequenced was blood T cells: a sorted CD56 or NKG2C T cell subset, CD4+ or CD8+ T cells, or bulk PBMC T cells (not recorded which). The sequence came from a woman between 18 and 69 years old in good health. The CDR3 protein: CASSLTDARGEKLFF.